What follows is one T cell receptor beta chain and its context. Measured with immunoSEQ multiplex PCR; TCRdb has only the in-frame clones, and not every one. There are 35,000 to 50,000 clones in the sample; more than 80% occur only once, and about 4% lies in the top ten. This specimen belongs to a study of blood T cell repertoires in COVID-19. V lost 1 base, J lost 1 base, and 7 bases lay in between. CDR1 and CDR2 (germline): SGHNT, YENEEA. CDR3 length: 14 amino acids. This sequence was found in a man between 60 and 70 years old with acute or convalescent COVID-19. This sequence joins TRBV11-3 and TRBJ1-1; the D gene is possibly TRBD1 (5 bases). Sequenced input: peripheral blood. CDR3 protein: CASSLVGGNTEAFF. The CDR3 DNA reads TGTGCCAGCAGCTTAGTCGGGGGGAACACTGAAGCTTTCTTT.